This record looks at one T cell receptor (beta chain) sequence and its context. No cognate antigen has been identified for it. The sample holds no much larger clone one base away, and base qualities are not on file. Each collaborating institution followed its own protocols to collect whole blood in K2EDTA tubes. For TCRbeta analysis, collaborators shipped samples as frozen whole blood, isolated PBMCs, or DNA extracted from either of those sample types. This record comes from a study of blood T cell repertoires in COVID-19 (dated by TCRdb to about 2020). Context from the whole study: Samples from collaborators originated in the United States, Italy and Spain and spanned both the acute and convalescent phases of COVID-19. A freely available public database, intended as a resource for researchers studying the immune response to SARS-CoV-2, is where the repertoires were released. The dataset comprised deeply sampled blood TCRbeta repertoires from subjects exposed to, actively infected with, or recovered from COVID-19. A de-identified subject ID, COVID-19 status, age in years and sex were almost always included in the sample metadata. The material from the prospective study consisted of cDNA or gDNA derived from T cells, B-cell-depleted T cells, or PBMCs. Where available, HLA class I and class II types were taken from metadata supplied by the sample provider and were not determined by assay-based typing. The samples were drawn from two sources: the first 160 participants of the ongoing ImmuneRACE study, and 1,200 or so subjects contributed by 6 global collaborators.

Results the study describes overall, beyond this receptor: The quantity of clinical and demographic metadata differed by source and by participant and was supplied without curation.

V and J are truncated by 3 bases and 2 bases respectively, leaving an intervening sequence of 13 bases. The CDR3 contains 16 residues, cysteine and phenylalanine counted. Only the CDR3 DNA stays, 48 bases, in frame from base 1. CDR1 and CDR2 are drawn from the germline V gene (reference sequence): LNHDA, SQIVND. The immunoSEQ Assay, a bias-controlled multiplex PCR, was used to amplify TCRbeta CDR3 regions from genomic DNA. The original pipeline was this. Nucleated cell counts per sample were estimated from amplification of reference gene primers within the assay. To quantify the absolute abundance of each unique TCRbeta CDR3 rearrangement, sequence reads were collapsed and filtered. For each sample, productive Simpson clonality was calculated as the square root of Simpson's diversity index over productive rearrangements. The clones in this table, taken by TCRdb from immuneACCESS, are in-frame only. Not every clone is retained; where verified, under half of the shortfall comes from an unresolved V gene, and the cause of the rest is unknown. V and J calls and clone size are as listed in that table; D and trimming were resolved from the DNA. Here the sample has approximately 100,000 clones; around 90% occur a single time. The ten largest clones represent approximately 4.9% of the sample.

The sequence was collected from a man between 65 and 80 years old with acute or convalescent COVID-19. Sequences were obtained from peripheral blood. This sequence uses TRBV19 and TRBJ2-2; tentative D gene TRBD1, with 6 bases matching. The encoded CDR3 is CASSIDRTHNTGELFF. The nucleotide sequence is given as TGTGCCAGTAGTATCGACAGGACGCACAACACCGGGGAGCTGTTTTTT.